Following are 5 T cell receptor beta chains from one sample sequenced in a study of cytomegalovirus exposure and HLA in healthy donors. PCR involved 60 Vbeta and 13 Jbeta primers. Data came from immunoSEQ multiplex PCR; TCRdb stores just in-frame clones and leaves some out. The table has more than 100,000 clones, around 66% seen once. Specimen: PBMCs. The receptors were sampled from a woman aged 40 to 50 in good health and CMV-seropositive.

This clone was observed a few times. The J gene is TRBJ1-5, the V gene TRBV15, with 9 bases that match TRBD1. CDR1 LNHNV and CDR2 YYDKDF come from the germline V gene (reference sequence). With 5 bases clipped from V and 7 bases from J, the junction kept 9 bases outside the gene matches. This CDR3 comprises 15 residues. CDR3 nucleotides: TGTGCCACCAGCTTGCCGGGACAGGGAGGCCAGCCCCAGCATTTT. Translated, it gives CATSLPGQGGQPQHF.

A few counts support this clone. The chain combines TRBV2 with TRBJ2-7; D perhaps matches TRBD2 (5 bases). Germline V gives CDR1 SNHLY, CDR2 FYNNEI. CDR3 length equals 12 residues. Trimming left V 6 bases short and J 2 bases short, with 8 bases between. The DNA of the CDR3 is TGTGCCAGCAGGGTGACTACCTACGAGCAGTACTTC. The encoded protein is CASRVTTYEQYF.

Here the CDR3 DNA reads TGTGCCAGCACCCTGAACACCGGGGAGCTGTTTTTT. Protein product: CASTLNTGELFF. The chain links TRBV6-1 to TRBJ2-2; unclear D gene. Trimming took 7 bases from V and 1 from J, leaving 4 bases between them. The CDR3 is 12 residues long. In germline, CDR1 is MNHNS, CDR2 SASEGT.

The rearrangement uses TRBV19 and TRBJ2-1; 7 nucleotides match TRBD2. Unmatched junction bases numbered 8, after V lost 3 bases and J lost 3 bases. The CDR3 sequence is 16 residues long. CDR1 is LNHDA, CDR2 SQIVND, per germline (reference sequence). This chain's CDR3 is CASSMPRVAGYNEQFF. The DNA for the CDR3 is TGTGCCAGTAGTATGCCCCGTGTAGCGGGCTACAATGAGCAGTTCTTC.

The chain carries TRBV6-1 and TRBJ1-3; D not resolved. CDR1 is MNHNS, CDR2 SASEGT, per germline. V gave up 4 bases and J gave up 0 bases, with 7 bases separating them. CDR3 size: 14 residues. CDR3 in DNA: TGTGCCAGCAGTGTTCGTCCCTCTGGAAACACCATATATTTT. It is translated as CASSVRPSGNTIYF.